Listed here is a single T cell receptor beta chain. The sample belongs to a study of blood T cell repertoires in COVID-19. Study background: Samples representing acute and convalescent COVID-19 were sourced from the United States, Italy and Spain. T cells, B-cell-depleted T cells, or PBMCs supplied cDNA or gDNA.

V was pared by 2 bases and J by 8 bases, with 7 bases of the junction left unmatched. The germline V gene encodes CDR1 SGHRS and CDR2 YFSETQ. The CDR3 loop spans 15 amino acids. In the original processing: Reference gene primer amplification gave nucleated cell count estimates. Repertoires were generated with immunoSEQ multiplex PCR, while TCRdb's copy carries only in-frame clones and drops some. V, J and clone size derive from that table, while D and trimming were established from the DNA sequence. The top ten clones hold around 2% of a sample with around 300,000 clones, around nine tenths of them seen once.

The rearrangement uses TRBV5-1 and TRBJ1-3; TRBD1 matches 10 bases. The specimen sequenced was peripheral blood. The TCR sequence derives from a man aged 45-65 years with acute or convalescent COVID-19. CDR3 in DNA: TGCGCCAGCAGCTTTGGACAGGGGGTGCGGGACACCATATATTTT. It translates to CASSFGQGVRDTIYF.